The 6 T cell receptor beta chains below all came from one sample that was sequenced in a study of cytomegalovirus exposure and HLA in healthy donors. The PCR contained 60 Vbeta and 13 Jbeta primers. Repertoires were generated with immunoSEQ multiplex PCR, while TCRdb's copy carries only in-frame clones and drops some. The sample spans 160,000 or so clones; the ten largest clones claim 2% to 2.5%. The specimen sequenced was PBMCs. These receptors came from a man aged 25 to 45 in good health and CMV-seronegative.

This chain uses TRBV6-6 with TRBJ2-7, with no clear D. The CDR3 totals 12 residues. V dropped 5 bases and J dropped 4 bases, with 9 bases sitting between them. The germline gives CDR1 MNHNY, CDR2 SVGAGI (reference sequence). The CDR3 loop reads CASSLYKYEQYF. CDR3 sequence (DNA): TGTGCCAGCAGTCTCTATAAATACGAGCAGTACTTC.

The chain has TRBV19 and TRBJ1-2; no firm D call. The CDR3 has 17 residues. Germline loops: CDR1 LNHDA, CDR2 SQIVND (reference sequence). Trimming pared 9 bases from V and 8 bases from J, leaving 31 bases between. The CDR3 reads CASTNPSRGRLSWGYTF. The CDR3 coding sequence is TGTGCCAGCACTAACCCCTCCCGGGGTCGGTTGAGCTGGGGCTACACCTTC.

The gene calls are TRBV5-1 and TRBJ2-5, with no clear D. CDR1 and CDR2 (germline): SGHRS, YFSETQ. The CDR3 runs 14 residues. V gave up 0 bases and J gave up 2 bases, with 8 bases separating them. This chain's CDR3 is CASSLALLQETQYF. CDR3 sequence (DNA): TGCGCCAGCAGCTTGGCCTTGTTACAAGAGACCCAGTACTTC.

The J gene is TRBJ2-1, the V gene TRBV27; the match to TRBD2 covers 7 bases. V trimming: 0 bases; J trimming: 6 bases; junction bases outside the gene matches: 8. The CDR3 runs to 16 residues. CDR1 is MNHEY, CDR2 SMNVEV, per germline (reference sequence). The CDR3: CASSLSLASGLNEQFF. Written as DNA, the CDR3 is TGTGCCAGCAGTTTATCGTTGGCTAGCGGACTCAATGAGCAGTTCTTC.

The J gene is TRBJ1-1, the V gene TRBV10-2; tentative D call: TRBD1 (5 bases). In germline, CDR1 is WSHSY, CDR2 SAAADI. CDR3 size: 11 residues. The V end was cut by 6 bases, the J end by 7 bases, with 9 bases between. The CDR3 sequence: CASRRQLEAFF. The CDR3 DNA follows: TGCGCCAGCAGAAGACAGCTTGAAGCTTTCTTT.

The V call is TRBV30, the J call TRBJ2-1, with TRBD1 matching over 11 bases. In germline, CDR1 is GTSNPN, CDR2 SVGIG (reference sequence). CDR3 length equals 13 residues. V lost 8 bases to trimming and J lost 4 bases; unmatched junction nucleotides: 4. DNA of the CDR3: TGTGCCCACGGGACAGGGGGATACAATGAGCAGTTCTTC. Encoded protein: CAHGTGGYNEQFF.